This is a list of T cell receptor beta chains from one sample in a study of blood T cell repertoires in COVID-19. Sequenced by immunoSEQ multiplex PCR; TCRdb stores in-frame clones only, minus some. Of over 200,000 clones in the sample, about 90% are singletons; the top ten hold less than 3.5%. The specimen sequenced was peripheral blood. Source of these receptors: a woman aged 55-69 years with acute or convalescent COVID-19. Both conserved end residues are part of each CDR3. A D gene is named only where the DNA matches it firmly. Rows give clone size only sometimes, using once, few, many, or a class for an expanded clone.

v_gene,abundance,d_gene,j_gene,CDR3aa,CDR3nt
TRBV7-9,-,-,TRBJ1-6,CASSFDRNSPLHF,TGTGCCAGCAGCTTCGACAGGAATTCACCCCTCCACTTT
TRBV7-3,-,-,TRBJ2-3,CASSSGTRPWDTQYF,TGTGCCAGCAGCTCCGGGACTCGCCCGTGGGATACGCAGTATTTT
TRBV28,-,TRBD1,TRBJ1-5,CATYPGTGNQPQHF,TGTGCCACCTACCCCGGGACAGGGAATCAGCCCCAGCATTTT
TRBV7-9,-,TRBD2,TRBJ2-3,CASSLAGLAGETDTQYF,TGTGCCAGCAGCTTAGCGGGGCTAGCGGGGGAGACAGATACGCAGTATTTT
TRBV24-1,once,-,TRBJ2-2,CATSDYGGPNTGELFF,TGTGCCACCAGTGATTATGGGGGCCCGAACACCGGGGAGCTGTTTTTT
TRBV3-1/TRBV3-2,-,-,TRBJ2-1,CASSQEGQIYNEQFF,TGTGCCAGCAGCCAAGAAGGACAGATCTACAATGAGCAGTTCTTC
TRBV6-5,-,TRBD2,TRBJ2-7,CASSRLAGGSYEQYF,TGTGCCAGCAGTCGGCTAGCGGGGGGTTCCTACGAGCAGTACTTC
TRBV7-3,once,-,TRBJ2-2,CASSFGLGDITGELFF,TGTGCCAGCAGCTTCGGCCTAGGGGATATCACCGGGGAGCTGTTTTTT
TRBV12-1,few,-,TRBJ2-2,CAQPLSKHTGELFF,TGTGCTCAACCGCTAAGTAAACACACCGGGGAGCTGTTTTTT
TRBV3-1/TRBV3-2,-,-,TRBJ2-2,CASRRSTANTGELFF,TGTGCCAGCAGACGCAGTACCGCGAACACCGGGGAGCTGTTTTTT
TRBV6-6,-,-,TRBJ1-1,CASRRPSADEAFF,TGTGCCAGCCGCCGGCCCTCCGCGGATGAAGCTTTCTTT
TRBV10-2,-,TRBD2,TRBJ2-3,CASGKREVRDTQYF,TGCGCCAGCGGGAAGCGGGAGGTTAGAGATACGCAGTATTTT
TRBV11-2,-,TRBD1,TRBJ1-6,CASSTRTGRSPLHF,TGTGCCAGCAGTACTAGGACAGGGCGCTCACCCCTCCACTTT
TRBV7-3,-,-,TRBJ2-3,CASSLLVTDTQYF,TGTGCCAGCAGCTTACTAGTCACAGATACGCAGTATTTT
TRBV6-5,-,-,TRBJ1-4,CASSYSRSEKLFF,TGTGCCAGCAGTTACTCGCGAAGTGAAAAACTGTTTTTT
TRBV9,-,-,TRBJ1-1,CASSGGGQDPRLNTEAFF,TGTGCCAGCAGCGGAGGGGGTCAGGATCCCAGATTGAACACTGAAGCTTTCTTT
TRBV27,-,-,TRBJ2-5,CASSFGRGRETQYF,TGTGCCAGCAGTTTCGGGAGGGGGCGTGAGACCCAGTACTTC
TRBV19,-,-,TRBJ2-7,CASSAGGTPYEQYF,TGTGCCAGTAGTGCCGGCGGGACGCCGTACGAGCAGTACTTC
TRBV6-6,-,TRBD2,TRBJ2-3,CASSPSGGYRDTQYF,TGTGCCAGCAGTCCTAGCGGGGGGTATAGAGATACGCAGTATTTT
TRBV2,-,TRBD1,TRBJ2-5,CASRIGTVQETQYF,TGTGCCAGCAGAATTGGGACAGTCCAAGAGACCCAGTACTTC
TRBV19,few,TRBD1,TRBJ1-2,CASSILRPSQGADGYTF,TGTGCCAGTAGTATACTCCGGCCGTCCCAGGGGGCTGATGGCTACACCTTC
TRBV5-1,-,TRBD1,TRBJ1-1,CASSLDGQGSPEAFF,TGCGCCAGCAGCTTGGATGGACAGGGAAGCCCTGAAGCTTTCTTT
TRBV9,-,-,TRBJ1-2,CASSVERGNYGYTF,TGTGCCAGCAGCGTAGAACGGGGTAACTATGGCTACACCTTC
TRBV27,-,TRBD2,TRBJ2-1,CASSHQTSDEQFF,TGTGCCAGCAGTCACCAGACTAGCGATGAGCAGTTCTTC
TRBV7-3,-,TRBD1,TRBJ1-1,CASSLFGQGDAEAFF,TGTGCCAGCAGCTTATTTGGACAGGGGGACGCTGAAGCTTTCTTT
TRBV4-2,-,TRBD2,TRBJ2-6,CASSLAGGNPSGANVLTF,TGTGCCAGCAGCCTAGCGGGGGGGAACCCGTCTGGGGCCAACGTCCTGACTTTC
TRBV29-1,-,TRBD1,TRBJ1-2,CSVRRDSEKEGYTF,TGCAGCGTTCGACGGGACAGCGAAAAGGAAGGGTACACCTTC
TRBV21-1,-,-,TRBJ2-7,CASSAIAGEASEQYF,TGTGCCAGCAGCGCAATAGCGGGAGAGGCGAGTGAGCAGTACTTC
TRBV7-3,-,-,TRBJ2-1,CASSPSDGDNEQFF,TGTGCCAGCAGCCCCTCGGACGGGGACAATGAGCAGTTCTTC
TRBV6-2/TRBV6-3,-,-,TRBJ1-6,CASSYGFEDSPLHF,TGTGCCAGCAGTTACGGGTTCGAGGATTCACCCCTCCACTTT
TRBV7-9,-,-,TRBJ1-6,CASSGRRRSYNSPLHF,TGTGCCAGCAGCGGTAGACGGAGGTCCTATAATTCACCCCTCCACTTT
TRBV19,-,-,TRBJ1-1,CASSIVRGMEAFF,TGTGCCAGTAGTATAGTTCGGGGGATGGAAGCTTTCTTT
TRBV6-5,once,TRBD2,TRBJ2-1,CASKRLAGSEQFF,TGTGCCAGTAAACGGCTAGCGGGAAGTGAGCAGTTCTTC
TRBV25-1,-,TRBD1,TRBJ1-2,CASSEYVDRGKYGYTF,TGTGCCAGCAGTGAATACGTCGACAGGGGTAAATATGGCTACACCTTC
TRBV19,-,TRBD1,TRBJ1-5,CASSNGQGAQPQHF,TGTGCCAGTAGTAACGGACAGGGGGCCCAGCCCCAGCATTTT
TRBV11-2,once,TRBD2,TRBJ2-2,CASSLDPLAGGHGELFF,TGTGCCAGCAGCTTAGATCCCCTAGCGGGAGGGCACGGGGAGCTGTTTTTT